This TCR beta chain was identified during a study of T cells expressing NK-cell markers. Germline values: CDR1 LNHNV, CDR2 YYDKDF (reference sequence). This CDR3 is 15 amino acids long. After re-calling the 5' RACE reads, TCRdb lists one entry per CDR3 protein, DNA absent. The sample data list roughly 420,000 distinct CDR3 sequences. This chain uses TRBV15 with TRBJ2-5; lacking DNA, the TRBD2 call made by TCRdb goes unchecked. The clonotype was recovered from a woman aged 18 to 75 in good health. Sequencing was carried out using blood T cells: a sorted CD56 or NKG2C T cell subset, CD4+ or CD8+ T cells, or bulk PBMC T cells (not recorded which). CDR3 in amino acids: CATGLGGRSQETQYF.